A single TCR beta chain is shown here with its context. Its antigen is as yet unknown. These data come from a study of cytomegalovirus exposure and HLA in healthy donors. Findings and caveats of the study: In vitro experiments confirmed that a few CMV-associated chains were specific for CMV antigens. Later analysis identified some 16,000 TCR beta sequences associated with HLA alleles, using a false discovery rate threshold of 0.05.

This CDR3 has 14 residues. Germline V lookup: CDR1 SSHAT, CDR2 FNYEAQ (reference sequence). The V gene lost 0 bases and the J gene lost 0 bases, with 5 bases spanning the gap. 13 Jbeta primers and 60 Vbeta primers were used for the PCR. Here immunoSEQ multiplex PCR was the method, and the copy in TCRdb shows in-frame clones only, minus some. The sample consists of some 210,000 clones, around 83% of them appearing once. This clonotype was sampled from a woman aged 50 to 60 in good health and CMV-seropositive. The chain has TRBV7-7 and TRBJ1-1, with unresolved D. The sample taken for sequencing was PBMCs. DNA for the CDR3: TGTGCCAGCAGCTTAGCGACTTTGAACACTGAAGCTTTCTTT. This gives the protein CASSLATLNTEAFF. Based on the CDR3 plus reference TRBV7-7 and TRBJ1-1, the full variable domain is GAGVSQSPRYKVTKRGQDVTLRCDPISSHATLYWYQQALGQGPEFLTYFNYEAQPDKSGLPSDRFSAERPEGSISTLTIQRTEQRDSAMYRCASSLATLNTEAFFGQGTRLTVV.